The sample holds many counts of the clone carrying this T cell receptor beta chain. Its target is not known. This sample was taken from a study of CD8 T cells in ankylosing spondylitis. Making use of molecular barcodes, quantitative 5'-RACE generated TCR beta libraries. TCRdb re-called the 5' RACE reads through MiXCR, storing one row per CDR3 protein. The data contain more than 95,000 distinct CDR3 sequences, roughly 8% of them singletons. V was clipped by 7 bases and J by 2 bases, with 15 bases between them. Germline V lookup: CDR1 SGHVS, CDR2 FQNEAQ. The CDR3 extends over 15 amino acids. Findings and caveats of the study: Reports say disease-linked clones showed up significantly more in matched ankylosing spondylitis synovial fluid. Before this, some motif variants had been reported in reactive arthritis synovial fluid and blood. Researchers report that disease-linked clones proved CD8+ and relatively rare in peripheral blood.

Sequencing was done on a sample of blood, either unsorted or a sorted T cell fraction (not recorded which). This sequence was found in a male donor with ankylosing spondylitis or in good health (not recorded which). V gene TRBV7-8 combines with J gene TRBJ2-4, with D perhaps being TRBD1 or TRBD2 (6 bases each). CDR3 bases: TGTGCCAGCACCCCGGAGGGGGAGTCCAAAAACATTCAGTACTTC. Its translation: CASTPEGESKNIQYF.